This T cell receptor (beta chain) came from a study of blood T cell repertoires in COVID-19. Turning to the study itself: Donors in the United States, Italy and Spain gave samples during acute or convalescent COVID-19.

Trimming removed 5 bases from V and 14 bases from J, with 16 bases in between. The CDR3 sequence is 13 residues long. The germline V gene encodes CDR1 LNHDA and CDR2 SQIVND (reference sequence). The method was immunoSEQ multiplex PCR; TCRdb's version includes in-frame clones alone and lacks a portion of them. The repertoire has about 230,000 clones, 70% to 90% of them found once; the top ten carry about 9.9%. This receptor was taken from a man aged 45 to 65 with COVID-19, enrolled during active disease. The V gene is TRBV19, the J gene TRBJ1-6; tentatively, D is TRBD1 (5 bases). Sequenced sample: peripheral blood. CDR3 sequence (DNA): TGTGCCAGTAGTGAATCACGTCGGGGGTCCCTCCACTTT. It translates to CASSESRRGSLHF.